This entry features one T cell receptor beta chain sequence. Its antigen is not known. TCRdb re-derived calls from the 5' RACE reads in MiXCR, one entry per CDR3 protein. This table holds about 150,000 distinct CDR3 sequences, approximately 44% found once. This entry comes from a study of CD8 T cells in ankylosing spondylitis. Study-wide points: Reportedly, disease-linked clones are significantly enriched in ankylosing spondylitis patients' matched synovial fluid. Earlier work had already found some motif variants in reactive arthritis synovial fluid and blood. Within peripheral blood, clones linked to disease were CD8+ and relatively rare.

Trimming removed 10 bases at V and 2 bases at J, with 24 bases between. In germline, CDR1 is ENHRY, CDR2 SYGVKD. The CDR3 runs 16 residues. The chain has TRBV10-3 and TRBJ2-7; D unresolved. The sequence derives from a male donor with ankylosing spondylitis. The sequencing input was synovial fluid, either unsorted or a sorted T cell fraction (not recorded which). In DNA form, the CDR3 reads TGTGCCACTTCAAACCCCCTGGGCGGAATCCCCTACGAGCAGTACTTC. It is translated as CATSNPLGGIPYEQYF.